This T cell receptor beta chain was captured in a study of T cell responses to AZD1222 COVID-19 vaccine. Findings and limits, study-wide: Repertoires were sampled only after the peak T cell response. Along spike, vaccine-associated CD4 TCRs were found throughout, with dominance at 160-218 and 743-854. Variant regions that are unmutated are reportedly the target of nearly half of spike-specific TCRs.

In germline, CDR1 is SQVTM, CDR2 ANQGSEA. Trimming pared 7 bases from V and 6 bases from J, leaving 19 bases between. The CDR3 has 14 residues. In this sample, this clone turned up once. No antigen is known for it. TCRdb's table, derived via immunoSEQ multiplex PCR, lists solely in-frame clones and lacks some. The data show some 150,000 clones, just over 90% seen once. The receptor comes from an adult in good health. J is TRBJ2-4 and V is TRBV29-1; D may be TRBD1 or TRBD2 (6 bases each). The starting material was peripheral blood, obtained on day 0 of MenACWY control vaccination. CDR3: CSGGTPEGGNIQYF. The DNA for the CDR3 is TGCAGCGGCGGGACTCCCGAAGGGGGAAACATTCAGTACTTC. Full variable domain (missing parts from reference TRBV29-1 and TRBJ2-4): SAVISQKPSRDICQRGTSLTIQCQVDSQVTMMFWYRQQPGQSLTLIATANQGSEATYESGFVIDKFPISRPNLTFSTLTVSNMSPEDSSIYLCSGGTPEGGNIQYFGAGTRLSVL.